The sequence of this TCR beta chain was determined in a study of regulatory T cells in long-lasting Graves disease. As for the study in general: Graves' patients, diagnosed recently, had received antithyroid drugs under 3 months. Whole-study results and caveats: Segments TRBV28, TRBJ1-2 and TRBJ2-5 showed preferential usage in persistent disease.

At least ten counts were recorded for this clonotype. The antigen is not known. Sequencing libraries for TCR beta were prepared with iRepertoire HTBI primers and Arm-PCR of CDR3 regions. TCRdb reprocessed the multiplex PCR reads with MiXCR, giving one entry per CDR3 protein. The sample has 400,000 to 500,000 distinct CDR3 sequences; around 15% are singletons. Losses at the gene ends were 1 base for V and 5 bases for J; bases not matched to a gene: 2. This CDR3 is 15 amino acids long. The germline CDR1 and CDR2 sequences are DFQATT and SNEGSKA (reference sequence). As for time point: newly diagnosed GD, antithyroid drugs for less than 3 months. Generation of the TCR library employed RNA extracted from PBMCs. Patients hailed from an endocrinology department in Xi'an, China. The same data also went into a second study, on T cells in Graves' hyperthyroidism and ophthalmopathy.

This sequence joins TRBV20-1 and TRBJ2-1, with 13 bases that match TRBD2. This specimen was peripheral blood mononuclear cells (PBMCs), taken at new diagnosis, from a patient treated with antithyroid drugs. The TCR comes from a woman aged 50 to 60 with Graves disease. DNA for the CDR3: TGCAGTGCTAGAGCCGGGACTAGCGGGAACAATGAGCAGTTCTTC. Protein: CSARAGTSGNNEQFF.